This T cell receptor (beta chain) was identified in a study of Ad26.COV2.S vaccination and SARS-CoV-2 variants. Findings and caveats of the study: A substantial breadth of spike-specific CD8+ and CD4+ T cell responses after vaccination has been reported. Breadth measured for non-spike TCRs was similar across vaccine and placebo recipients.

The CDR3 is made up of 13 amino acids. V lost 6 bases, J lost 6 bases, and 2 bases stayed unmatched. Germline lookup yields CDR1 MNHEY and CDR2 SVGAGI. The table came from immunoSEQ multiplex PCR; TCRdb's copy has only in-frame clones and leaves some out. The table includes about 440,000 clones, about 92% detected once. Treatment noted: 15 to 20 received Ad26.COV2.S at low or high dose, single or two shots; five or six received placebo; per-sample allocation not given. Day 63 after the first vaccine or placebo injection was the time point for sampling. Built on an Ad26 vector, the vaccine expressed Wuhan-strain SARS-CoV-2 spike. To note about this clone: Its target is not known.

The TCR originated in a person between 18 and 59 years old who received the Ad26.COV2.S COVID-19 vaccine or a placebo. Sequencing was performed on peripheral blood, taken in a trial of Ad26.COV2.S vaccine versus placebo. The V and J genes are TRBV6-5 and TRBJ1-2; 12 bases are shared with TRBD1. The CDR3 nucleotides are TGTGCCAGCAGCAGGGACAGGGGGCATGGCTACACCTTC. Amino acids: CASSRDRGHGYTF.